Sequencing of this TCR beta chain was carried out in a study of T cells in Graves' hyperthyroidism and ophthalmopathy. Overall study results and limits: Most thyroid clonotypes expanded above 0.001 appeared in blood too. Stable hyperthyroidism was separated from ophthalmopathy by a model based on 13 V-J features.

Amplified TCR beta CDR3 regions derived from RNA transcripts. Carried out on the TCR CDR3, a first-round RT-PCR used the HTBI primer set. TCRdb itself ran the multiplex PCR reads through MiXCR, one entry per CDR3 protein. The table shows about 480,000 distinct CDR3 sequences, with approximately 23% occurring only once. Looked up from germline, CDR1 is ENHRY and CDR2 is SYGVKD. Trimming removed 8 bases from V and 2 bases from J, with 9 bases in between. This CDR3 comprises 12 residues. As for this clonotype: Its target is unknown.

The chain has TRBV10-3 and TRBJ2-5; D unresolved. Material: blood. This TCR was recovered from a woman in her 70s with Graves' ophthalmopathy. CDR3 sequence (DNA): TGTGCCATCGGACCTAGGCAAGAGACCCAGTACTTC. It codes for CAIGPRQETQYF.